Following are 26 T cell receptor beta chains from one sample sequenced in a study of memory CD4+ T cells and cytomegalovirus serostatus. The sort gate was single viable CD3+CD4+CD8-CD45RO+ cells for memory CD4+ T cells. Assay: immunoSEQ multiplex PCR; the TCRdb copy retains only in-frame clones and omits some. The sample has under 55,000 clones, around four fifths seen once. The material sequenced was memory CD4+ T cells from blood. These receptor sequences come from an adult in good health and CMV-seropositive.

V gene TRBV19 combines with J gene TRBJ2-1; D is possibly TRBD1 or TRBD2 (8 bases each). Germline CDR1 reads LNHDA; CDR2 reads SQIVND (reference sequence). The V and J ends lost 10 bases and 6 bases respectively, with 31 bases between them. The CDR3 length is 18 residues. The CDR3 nucleotides read TGTGCCACCACAGGGGGACGAGGAGGCGGGAGGCTAGGCAATGAGCAGTTCTTC. As protein: CATTGGRGGGRLGNEQFF.

CDR3 in amino acids: CASSPDPSEGNTIYF. The CDR3 region has the DNA TGCGCCAGCAGCCCCGACCCTTCAGAGGGAAACACCATATATTTT. This chain joins TRBV5-1 and TRBJ1-3; no clear D. This CDR3 contains 15 residues. Germline-derived CDR1 and CDR2 are SGHRS and YFSETQ. Trimming stripped 4 bases from V and 4 bases from J, with 15 bases between.

Of note for this clone: The same CDR3 also results from other DNA sequences found in this sample. CDR3 amino acids: CASSRPGQGVYGYTF. The CDR3 region has the DNA TGTGCCAGCAGCCGACCGGGACAGGGGGTCTATGGCTACACCTTC. This chain uses TRBV28 with TRBJ1-2; the match to TRBD1 covers 11 bases. The CDR3 runs to 15 residues. With V trimmed by 6 bases and J by 4 bases, 7 bases remained unmatched. Germline values: CDR1 MDHEN, CDR2 SYDVKM.

The chain combines TRBV5-5 with TRBJ1-5; 8 bases are shared with TRBD1. With 3 bases clipped from V and 2 bases from J, the junction kept 7 bases outside the gene matches. The germline V gene encodes CDR1 SGHKS and CDR2 YYEKEE (reference sequence). This CDR3 is built from 16 residues. In nucleotides, the CDR3 is TGTGCCAGCAGCTACTCGGACAGGGACGGCAATCAGCCCCAGCATTTT. This codes for CASSYSDRDGNQPQHF.

The V call is TRBV19, the J call TRBJ1-4; 7 nucleotides agree with TRBD1. Germline V gives CDR1 LNHDA, CDR2 SQIVND (reference sequence). The CDR3 length is 13 residues. Germline trimming cut 8 bases from V and 7 bases from J; bases unmatched to any gene: 7. The DNA of the CDR3 is TGTGCCAGTTCAACAGGGGTCGGTGAAAAACTGTTTTTT. Protein sequence: CASSTGVGEKLFF.

This chain uses TRBV19 with TRBJ1-3; D perhaps matches TRBD1 (6 bases). V lost 4 bases and J 2 bases, leaving 15 bases between the germline ends. Germline CDR1 is LNHDA and CDR2 is SQIVND (reference sequence). The CDR3 spans 16 residues. The CDR3: CASSRTGTATGNTIYF. Here the CDR3 DNA reads TGTGCCAGTAGTAGAACAGGGACCGCGACTGGAAACACCATATATTTT.

The chain uses TRBV2 and TRBJ1-1; D gene uncertain. CDR3 length: 13 amino acids. Germline V gene lookup returns CDR1 SNHLY and CDR2 FYNNEI. V lost 8 bases to trimming and J lost 1 base, with 11 bases between them. The CDR3 DNA is TGTGCCAGCGGGTACTTCGGGAACACTGAAGCTTTCTTT. Translation: CASGYFGNTEAFF. Full variable domain (rest looked up from reference TRBV2 and TRBJ1-1): EPEVTQTPSHQVTQMGQEVILRCVPISNHLYFYWYRQILGQKVEFLVSFYNNEISEKSEIFDDQFSVERPDGSNFTLKIRSTKLEDSAMYFCASGYFGNTEAFFGQGTRLTVV.

The rearrangement joins TRBV6-5 to TRBJ2-7; weak D call: TRBD1 (5 bases). CDR3 length: 14 residues. The ends were cut back, 5 bases at V and 5 bases at J, with 16 bases in the middle. In germline, CDR1 is MNHEY, CDR2 SVGAGI. CDR3 nucleotides: TGTGCCAGCAGTGAGGCCCAGGGAAGGCACGAGCAGTACTTC. Amino acids: CASSEAQGRHEQYF.

The rearrangement links TRBV7-6 to TRBJ1-3, with D unresolved. V lost 5 bases to trimming and J lost 7 bases, with 15 bases between them. The CDR3 runs to 14 residues. Per germline, CDR1 SGHVS and CDR2 FNYEAQ. The CDR3 DNA reads as TGTGCCAGCAGCCCGACTCAATTCGGGAACACCATATATTTT. Its translation is CASSPTQFGNTIYF.

This clone occurred a few times. The chain links TRBV6-6 to TRBJ2-7; 10 bases are a match to TRBD2. Germline CDR1 MNHNY, CDR2 SVGAGI (reference sequence). The CDR3 has 15 amino acids. V shed 6 bases, J shed 6 bases, and the junction held 11 bases outside the gene matches. This chain's CDR3 is CASRPSGLAAVEQYF. The CDR3 bases are TGTGCCAGCAGGCCCTCAGGACTAGCGGCCGTCGAGCAGTACTTC.

The genes are TRBV5-1 and TRBJ2-7, with D perhaps TRBD1 (5 bases). Germline V CDR1 and CDR2: SGHRS, YFSETQ. This CDR3 has 14 amino acids. Trimming shortened V by 2 bases and J by 1 base, and 10 bases separated the two germline ends. CDR3 sequence reads: CASSFNAGSYEQYF. As DNA, the CDR3 is TGCGCCAGCAGCTTTAACGCAGGGTCCTACGAGCAGTACTTC.

The chain links TRBV7-2 to TRBJ1-2; D is possibly TRBD1 (5 bases). V shed 0 bases and J shed 4 bases, with 9 bases lying between them. The CDR3 is 14 amino acids. Per germline, CDR1 SGHTA and CDR2 FQGNSA. For the CDR3, the DNA is TGTGCCAGCAGCTTAGCGCTTGACAGCTATGGCTACACCTTC. This sequence encodes CASSLALDSYGYTF.

The V gene is TRBV5-1, the J gene TRBJ1-1, with a tentative D call TRBD1 (5 bases). This CDR3 region has 14 residues. Germline loops: CDR1 SGHRS, CDR2 YFSETQ. The V end lost 3 bases, the J end lost 1 base, and 10 bases lay between the germline ends. The CDR3 here is CASSSAGGNTEAFF. Here the CDR3 DNA reads TGCGCCAGCAGCTCGGCGGGGGGGAACACTGAAGCTTTCTTT. The whole variable domain, filled in from reference TRBV5-1 and TRBJ1-1, reads KAGVTQTPRYLIKTRGQQVTLSCSPISGHRSVSWYQQTPGQGLQFLFEYFSETQRNKGNFPGRFSGRQFSNSRSEMNVSTLELGDSALYLCASSSAGGNTEAFFGQGTRLTVV.

V and J are TRBV5-4 and TRBJ1-2; D gene ambiguous. Looked up from germline, CDR1 is SGHNT and CDR2 is YYREEE (reference sequence). V was trimmed by 0 bases and J by 3 bases, leaving 15 bases between them. CDR3 size: 16 residues. CDR3 nucleotides: TGTGCCAGCAGCTTGGATTTAGGTAGAGCGTACTATGGCTACACCTTC. This sequence encodes CASSLDLGRAYYGYTF.

This chain connects TRBV5-1 to TRBJ2-5, with D perhaps TRBD2 (5 bases). V lost 0 bases and J lost 5, with 11 bases in between. The CDR3 is made up of 14 amino acids. Germline V gene data show CDR1 as SGHRS and CDR2 as YFSETQ. The CDR3 DNA is TGCGCCAGCAGCTTGGCGGGAAAATCGGAGACCCAGTACTTC. It translates to CASSLAGKSETQYF.

J is TRBJ2-5 and V is TRBV6-5; TRBD2 might be the D (5 bases). The end of the DNA is better explained by TRBJ2-7, so the J call may be wrong. CDR1 and CDR2 from the germline V gene are MNHEY and SVGAGI. This CDR3 is built from 14 residues. The CDR3 coding sequence is TGTGCCAGCAGCCCCGGGATAACCGCCTACGAGCAGTACTTC. It specifies CASSPGITAYEQYF.

The chain couples TRBV6-1 to TRBJ2-3, with D perhaps TRBD1 (5 bases). Germline V CDR1 and CDR2: MNHNS, SASEGT. The CDR3 spans 15 residues. V shed 3 bases and J shed 3 bases, with 13 bases lying between them. This CDR3 reads CASSDRVGFTDTQYF. CDR3 DNA: TGTGCCAGCAGTGACAGGGTCGGTTTTACAGATACGCAGTATTTT.

The chain links TRBV19 to TRBJ1-1; D may be TRBD1 (5 bases). In germline, CDR1 is LNHDA, CDR2 SQIVND (reference sequence). Trimming took off 5 bases at V and 3 bases at J, with 16 bases between the two ends. The CDR3 loop spans 15 amino acids. CDR3 protein: CASSPRRGGYTEAFF. The DNA for the CDR3 is TGTGCCAGTAGTCCCCGCCGGGGCGGATACACTGAAGCTTTCTTT.

The chain combines TRBV5-1 with TRBJ2-1; 7 bases align to TRBD1. The CDR3 is 15 residues long. The V segment lost 3 bases and the J segment 5 bases; nucleotides outside the gene matches: 8. Germline loops: CDR1 SGHRS, CDR2 YFSETQ. The CDR3 reads CASSSKQQGNNEQFF. The DNA of the CDR3 is TGCGCCAGCAGCTCTAAACAACAGGGGAACAATGAGCAGTTCTTC.

This chain joins TRBV19 and TRBJ2-5, with unresolved D. CDR1 is LNHDA and CDR2 is SQIVND in the germline V gene (reference sequence). This CDR3 is built from 13 residues. The V end was cut by 1 base, the J end by 4 bases, with 7 bases between. The CDR3 DNA reads TGTGCCAGTAGTATAGCCATCTTAGAGACCCAGTACTTC. This codes for CASSIAILETQYF.

This clone was seen a handful of times. The CDR3 is CATAETPEGRADTQYF. CDR3 nucleotide sequence: TGCGCCACCGCGGAGACACCCGAAGGTAGGGCAGATACGCAGTATTTT. The chain links TRBV4-3 to TRBJ2-3; D uncertain. CDR3 size: 16 residues. CDR1 LGHNA and CDR2 YSLEER come from the germline V gene. Trimming left V 10 bases short and J 4 bases short, with 24 bases between.

The V and J genes are TRBV7-8 and TRBJ2-7; 7 bases are shared with TRBD2. J gave up 0 bases and V 5 bases, and 4 bases lay outside the gene matches. Germline values: CDR1 SGHVS, CDR2 FQNEAQ. The CDR3 has 14 residues. The CDR3 nucleotides are TGTGCCAGCAGCAGGAGCGGGGTCTCCTACGAGCAGTACTTC. This translates into CASSRSGVSYEQYF.

The chain couples TRBV13 to TRBJ2-4; no reliable D call. Trimming pared 3 bases from V and 0 bases from J, leaving 18 bases between. This CDR3 has 18 amino acids. Germline loops: CDR1 PRHDT, CDR2 FYEKMQ (reference sequence). The CDR3 spells CASSFHSRGPLAKNIQYF. The DNA of the CDR3 is TGTGCCAGCAGCTTCCACAGTAGAGGACCCCTAGCCAAAAACATTCAGTACTTC.

The chain joins TRBV11-1 to TRBJ2-5; possible D gene TRBD1, 5 bases. The ends were cut back, 7 bases at V and 2 bases at J, with 20 bases in the middle. This CDR3 comprises 16 residues. In germline, CDR1 is SGHAT, CDR2 FQDESV (reference sequence). The CDR3 nucleotides are TGTGCCAGCAATGAAGGGGCCTCCCCATTTCAAGAGACCCAGTACTTC. It translates to CASNEGASPFQETQYF.

V gene TRBV28 combines with J gene TRBJ1-1; D is ambiguous. There are 12 residues in the CDR3. V was pared by 7 bases and J by 11 bases, with 17 bases between. CDR1 is MDHEN, CDR2 SYDVKM, per germline. The CDR3 DNA reads TGTGCCAGCACCGGTGGGGTTTCGAGGGCTTTCTTT. This translates into CASTGGVSRAFF. Based on the CDR3 plus reference TRBV28 and TRBJ1-1, the full variable domain is DVKVTQSSRYLVKRTGEKVFLECVQDMDHENMFWYRQDPGLGLRLIYFSYDVKMKEKGDIPEGYSVSREKKERFSLILESASTNQTSMYLCASTGGVSRAFFGQGTRLTVV.

The rearrangement links TRBV10-1 to TRBJ2-3, with D perhaps assigned TRBD1 or TRBD2 (6 bases each). The CDR3 extends over 14 amino acids. Germline V gives CDR1 WNHNN, CDR2 SYGVQD (reference sequence). Deletions cut 6 bases from V and 5 bases from J, with 15 bases between. CDR3 amino acids: CASSPIGGRDTQYF. For the CDR3, the DNA is TGCGCCAGCAGCCCTATAGGGGGGAGAGATACGCAGTATTTT.